This T cell receptor (beta chain) is drawn from a study of blood T cell repertoires in COVID-19. The overall study: Nucleic acid was either cDNA or gDNA, and it came from T cells, B-cell-depleted T cells, or PBMCs.

CDR1 and CDR2 (germline): ENHRY, SYGVKD. V was pared by 3 bases and J by 6 bases, with 5 bases of the junction left unmatched. This CDR3 is 14 amino acids long. The protocol was immunoSEQ multiplex PCR, while the TCRdb copy is restricted to in-frame clones and leaves out a portion. Of roughly 210,000 clones listed, 80% to 85% were seen once; the top ten hold 10% to 13%. The origin of this receptor is a woman older than 75 with COVID-19, enrolled during active disease. Material: peripheral blood. This chain uses TRBV10-3 with TRBJ1-5, with 7 bases lining up with TRBD1. The CDR3, as DNA: TGTGCCATCAGTGATCCGGCAGGGGGTCAGCCCCAGCATTTT. It codes for CAISDPAGGQPQHF.